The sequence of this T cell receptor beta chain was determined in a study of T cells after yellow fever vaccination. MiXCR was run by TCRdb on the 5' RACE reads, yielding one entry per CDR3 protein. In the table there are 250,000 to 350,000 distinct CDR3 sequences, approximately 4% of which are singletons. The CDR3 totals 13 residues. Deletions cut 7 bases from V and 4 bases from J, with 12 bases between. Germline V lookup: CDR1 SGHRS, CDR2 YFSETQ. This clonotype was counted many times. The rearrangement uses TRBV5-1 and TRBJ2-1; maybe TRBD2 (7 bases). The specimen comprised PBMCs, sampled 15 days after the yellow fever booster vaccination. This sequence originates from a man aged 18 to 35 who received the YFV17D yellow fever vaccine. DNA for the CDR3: TGCGCCAGCGGACTAGGGGGTTACAATGAGCAGTTCTTC. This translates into CASGLGGYNEQFF.